This entry features one TCR beta chain sequence. Its matching antigen is unknown. One junction end does not reproduce the germline sequence, and a read error may be involved. Treatment in this sample: roughly 19 received Ad26.COV2.S at low or high dose, single or two shots; a few received placebo; per-sample allocation not given. At day 63 after the first vaccine or placebo injection, samples were drawn. The donor's status was that of an adult aged 18-55 years in Boston. Germline V gene sequence: CDR1 GTSNPN, CDR2 SVGIG (reference sequence). This CDR3 has 15 residues. These data belong to a study of Ad26.COV2.S vaccination and SARS-CoV-2 variants. Study information: The vaccine Ad26.COV2.S was put into the muscle once, or twice with 56 days between.

Overall study findings and caveats: Analyses that measured TCR breadth and depth may have underestimated total T cell responses.

Repertoires were generated with immunoSEQ multiplex PCR, while TCRdb's copy carries only in-frame clones and drops some. Among roughly 410,000 clones, under 90% were seen once, and the ten largest hold around 7.3%. The material was peripheral blood, obtained in a trial of Ad26.COV2.S vaccine versus placebo. This chain connects TRBV30 to TRBJ1-6; D uncertain. This receptor was obtained from a person aged 18 to 59 who received the Ad26.COV2.S COVID-19 vaccine or a placebo. The CDR3 here is CAWTYQARDNSPLHF. Written as DNA, the CDR3 is TGTGCCTGGACTTACCAGGCTCGGGATAACTCACCCCTCCACTTT.